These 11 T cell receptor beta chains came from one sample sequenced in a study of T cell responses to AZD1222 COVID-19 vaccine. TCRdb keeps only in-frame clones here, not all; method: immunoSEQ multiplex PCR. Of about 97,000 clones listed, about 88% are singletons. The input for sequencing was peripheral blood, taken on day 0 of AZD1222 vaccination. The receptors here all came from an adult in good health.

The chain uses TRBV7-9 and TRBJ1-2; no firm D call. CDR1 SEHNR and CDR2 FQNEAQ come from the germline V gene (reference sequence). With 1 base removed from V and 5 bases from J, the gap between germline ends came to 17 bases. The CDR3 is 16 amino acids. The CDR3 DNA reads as TGTGCCAGCAGCTTAGAGGTGGGCAGGATAATATATGGCTACACCTTC. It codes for CASSLEVGRIIYGYTF.

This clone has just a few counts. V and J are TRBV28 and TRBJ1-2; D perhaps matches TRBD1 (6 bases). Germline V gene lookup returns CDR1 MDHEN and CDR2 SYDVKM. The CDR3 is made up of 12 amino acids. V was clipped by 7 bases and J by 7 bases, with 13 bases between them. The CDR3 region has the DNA TGTGCCAGCACCGAGCTAGGGGGTGGCTACACCTTC. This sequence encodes CASTELGGGYTF.

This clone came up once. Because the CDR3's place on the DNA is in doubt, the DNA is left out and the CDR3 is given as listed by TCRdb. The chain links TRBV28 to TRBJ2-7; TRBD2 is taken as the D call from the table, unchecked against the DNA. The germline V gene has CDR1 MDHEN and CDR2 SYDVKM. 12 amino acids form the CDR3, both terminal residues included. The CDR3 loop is CASSWGGGIEYF.

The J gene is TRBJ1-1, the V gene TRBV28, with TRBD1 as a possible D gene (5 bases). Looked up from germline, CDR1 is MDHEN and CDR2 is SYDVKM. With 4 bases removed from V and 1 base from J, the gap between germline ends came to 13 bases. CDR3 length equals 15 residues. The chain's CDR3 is CASSSHPGPNTEAFF. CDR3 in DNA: TGTGCCAGCAGTTCCCACCCGGGACCGAACACTGAAGCTTTCTTT.

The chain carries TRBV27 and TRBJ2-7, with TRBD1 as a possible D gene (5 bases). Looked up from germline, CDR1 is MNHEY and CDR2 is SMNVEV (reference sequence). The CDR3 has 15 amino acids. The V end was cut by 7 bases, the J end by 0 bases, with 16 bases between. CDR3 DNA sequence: TGTGCCAGCACCCGAGTAGGGGCCTCCTCCTACGAGCAGTACTTC. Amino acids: CASTRVGASSYEQYF.

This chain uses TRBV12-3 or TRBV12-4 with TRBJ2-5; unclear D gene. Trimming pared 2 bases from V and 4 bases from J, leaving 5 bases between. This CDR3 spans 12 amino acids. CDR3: CASSLLLETQYF. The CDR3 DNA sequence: TGTGCCAGCAGTTTATTGTTAGAGACCCAGTACTTC.

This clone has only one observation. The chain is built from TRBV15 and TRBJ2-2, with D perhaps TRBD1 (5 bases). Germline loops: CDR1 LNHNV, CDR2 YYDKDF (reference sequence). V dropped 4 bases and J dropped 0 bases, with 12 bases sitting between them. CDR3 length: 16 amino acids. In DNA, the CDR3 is TGTGCCACCAGCACCCGGACAATACCGAACACCGGGGAGCTGTTTTTT. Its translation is CATSTRTIPNTGELFF.

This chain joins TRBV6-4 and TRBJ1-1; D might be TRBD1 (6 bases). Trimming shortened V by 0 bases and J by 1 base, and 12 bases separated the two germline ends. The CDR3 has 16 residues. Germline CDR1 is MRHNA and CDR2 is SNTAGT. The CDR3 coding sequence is TGTGCCAGCAGTGACTCCCGGACAGAAACGAACACTGAAGCTTTCTTT. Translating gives CASSDSRTETNTEAFF.

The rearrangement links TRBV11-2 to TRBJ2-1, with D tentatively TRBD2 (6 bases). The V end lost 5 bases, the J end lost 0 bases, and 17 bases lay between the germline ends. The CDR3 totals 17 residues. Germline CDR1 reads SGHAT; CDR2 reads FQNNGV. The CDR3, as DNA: TGTGCCAGCAGCACCTCTAAAGCGGGCACCTCCTACAATGAGCAGTTCTTC. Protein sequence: CASSTSKAGTSYNEQFF.

DNA of the CDR3: TGTGCCAGCTCACCCGGGTCTGCCGAGCAGTACTTC. Protein product: CASSPGSAEQYF. V is TRBV18 and J is TRBJ2-7, with D unresolved. V lost 3 bases and J lost 6, with 9 bases in between. Germline-derived CDR1 and CDR2 are KGHSH and LQKENI. This CDR3 has 12 amino acids.

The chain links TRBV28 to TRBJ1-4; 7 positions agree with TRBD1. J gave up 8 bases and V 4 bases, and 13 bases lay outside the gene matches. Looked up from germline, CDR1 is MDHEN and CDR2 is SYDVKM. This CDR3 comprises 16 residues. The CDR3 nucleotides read TGTGCCAGCAGTTCCTCCAGTGCAGGGGGGCGGGAAAAACTGTTTTTT. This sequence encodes CASSSSSAGGREKLFF.